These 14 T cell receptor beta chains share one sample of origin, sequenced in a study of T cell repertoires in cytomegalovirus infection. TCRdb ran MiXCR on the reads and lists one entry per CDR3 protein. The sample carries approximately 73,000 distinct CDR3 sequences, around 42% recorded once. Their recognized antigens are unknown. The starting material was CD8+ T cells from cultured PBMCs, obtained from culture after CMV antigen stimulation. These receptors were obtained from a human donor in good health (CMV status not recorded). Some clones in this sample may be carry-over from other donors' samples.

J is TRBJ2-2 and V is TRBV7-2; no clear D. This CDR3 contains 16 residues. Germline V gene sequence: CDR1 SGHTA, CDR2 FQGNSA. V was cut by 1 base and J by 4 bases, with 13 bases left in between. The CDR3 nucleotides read TGTGCCAGCAGCTTAGTGGCCGGGTGGGCCACCGGGGAGCTGTTTTTT. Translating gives CASSLVAGWATGELFF. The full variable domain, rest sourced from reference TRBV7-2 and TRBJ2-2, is GAGVSQSPSNKVTEKGKDVELRCDPISGHTALYWYRQSLGQGLEFLIYFQGNSAPDKSGLPSDRFSAERTGGSVSTLTIQRTQQEDSAVYLCASSLVAGWATGELFFGEGSRLTVL.

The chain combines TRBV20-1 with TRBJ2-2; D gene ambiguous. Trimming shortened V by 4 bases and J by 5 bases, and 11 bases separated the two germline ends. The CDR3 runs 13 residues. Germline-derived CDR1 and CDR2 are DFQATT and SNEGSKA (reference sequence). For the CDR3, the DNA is TGCAGTGCTACGGACCTCTTGACCGGGGAGCTGTTTTTT. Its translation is CSATDLLTGELFF.

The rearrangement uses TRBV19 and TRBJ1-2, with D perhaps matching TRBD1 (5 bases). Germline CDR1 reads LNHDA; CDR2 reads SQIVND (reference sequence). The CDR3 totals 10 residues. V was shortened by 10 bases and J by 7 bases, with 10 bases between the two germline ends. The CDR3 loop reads CATRTTGYTF. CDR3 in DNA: TGTGCCACAAGGACAACTGGCTACACCTTC.

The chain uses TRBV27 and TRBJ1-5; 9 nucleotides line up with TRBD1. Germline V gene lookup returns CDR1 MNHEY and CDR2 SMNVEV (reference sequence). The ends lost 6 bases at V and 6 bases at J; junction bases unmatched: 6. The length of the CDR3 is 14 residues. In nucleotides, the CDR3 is TGTGCCAGCAGAACGACAGGGGGAGGTCAGCCCCAGCATTTT. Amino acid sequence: CASRTTGGGQPQHF.

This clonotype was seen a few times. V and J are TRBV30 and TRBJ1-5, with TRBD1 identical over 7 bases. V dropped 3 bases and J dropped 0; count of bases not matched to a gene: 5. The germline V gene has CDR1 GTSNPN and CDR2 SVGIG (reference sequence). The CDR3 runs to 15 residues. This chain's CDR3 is CAWRGQRDSNQPQHF. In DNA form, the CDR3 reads TGTGCCTGGAGGGGACAGAGGGATAGCAATCAGCCCCAGCATTTT.

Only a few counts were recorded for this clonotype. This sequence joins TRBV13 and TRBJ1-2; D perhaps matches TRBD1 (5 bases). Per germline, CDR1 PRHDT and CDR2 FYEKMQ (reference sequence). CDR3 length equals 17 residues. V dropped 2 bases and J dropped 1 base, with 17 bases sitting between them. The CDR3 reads CASSLYNQGRVNYGYTF. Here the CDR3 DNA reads TGTGCCAGCAGCTTATATAATCAGGGAAGGGTTAACTATGGCTACACCTTC.

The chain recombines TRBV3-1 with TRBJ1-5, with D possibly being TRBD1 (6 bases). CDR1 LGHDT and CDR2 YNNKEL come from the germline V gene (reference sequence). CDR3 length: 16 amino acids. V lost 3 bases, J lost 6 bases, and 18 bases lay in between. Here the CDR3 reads CASSHGTGLGAQPQHF. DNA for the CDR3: TGTGCCAGCAGCCACGGAACTGGTTTGGGGGCTCAGCCCCAGCATTTT.

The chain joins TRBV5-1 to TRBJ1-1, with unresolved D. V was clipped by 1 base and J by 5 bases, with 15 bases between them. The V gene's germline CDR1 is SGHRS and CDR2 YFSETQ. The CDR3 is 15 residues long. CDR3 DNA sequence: TGCGCCAGCAGCTTGTACGGGTCCGTCGGGACTGAAGCTTTCTTT. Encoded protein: CASSLYGSVGTEAFF.

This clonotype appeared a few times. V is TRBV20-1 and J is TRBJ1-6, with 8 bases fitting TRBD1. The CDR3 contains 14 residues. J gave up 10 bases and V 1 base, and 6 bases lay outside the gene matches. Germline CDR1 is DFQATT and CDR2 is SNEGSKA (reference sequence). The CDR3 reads CSARGSGGNSPLHF. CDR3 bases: TGCAGTGCTAGAGGGTCAGGGGGCAACTCACCCCTCCACTTT.

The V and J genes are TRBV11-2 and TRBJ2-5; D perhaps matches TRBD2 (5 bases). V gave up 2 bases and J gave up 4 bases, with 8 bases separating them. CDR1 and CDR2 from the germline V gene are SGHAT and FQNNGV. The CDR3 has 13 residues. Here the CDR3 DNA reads TGTGCCAGCAGCTTACCCGCGGGAGAGACCCAGTACTTC. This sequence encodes CASSLPAGETQYF.

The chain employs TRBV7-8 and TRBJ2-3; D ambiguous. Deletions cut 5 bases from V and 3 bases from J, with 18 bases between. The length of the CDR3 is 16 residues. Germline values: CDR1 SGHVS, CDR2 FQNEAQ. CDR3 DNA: TGTGCCAGCAGCGCTAGACCCGGCTTATTTACAGATACGCAGTATTTT. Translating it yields CASSARPGLFTDTQYF.

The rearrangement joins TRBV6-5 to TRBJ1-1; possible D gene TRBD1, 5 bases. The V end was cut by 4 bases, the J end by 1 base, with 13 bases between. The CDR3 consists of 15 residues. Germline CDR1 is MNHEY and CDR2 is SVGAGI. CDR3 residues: CASSSIGAENTEAFF. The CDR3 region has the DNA TGTGCCAGCAGTTCCATAGGGGCCGAGAACACTGAAGCTTTCTTT.

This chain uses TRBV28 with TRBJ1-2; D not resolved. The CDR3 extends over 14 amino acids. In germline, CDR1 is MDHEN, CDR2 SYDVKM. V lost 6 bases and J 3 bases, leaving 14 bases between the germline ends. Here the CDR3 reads CASRGSDTDYGYTF. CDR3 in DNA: TGTGCCAGCAGGGGTTCCGACACGGACTATGGCTACACCTTC.

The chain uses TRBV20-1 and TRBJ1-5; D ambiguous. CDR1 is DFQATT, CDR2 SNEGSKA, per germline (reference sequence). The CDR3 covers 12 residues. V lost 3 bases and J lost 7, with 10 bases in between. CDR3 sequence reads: CSARGMEQPQHF. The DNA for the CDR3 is TGCAGTGCTAGGGGGATGGAACAGCCCCAGCATTTT.